The 6 T cell receptor beta chains below were found in one sample sequenced in a study of T cell changes during pregnancy in multiple sclerosis. Clones were sequenced by immunoSEQ multiplex PCR, and TCRdb holds only the in-frame ones, with some missing. The sample records 25,000 to 30,000 clones, approximately 88% being singletons. This specimen was CD4+ T cells from peripheral blood mononuclear cells, taken in the first trimester of pregnancy. Receptors were obtained from a female donor in good health, enrolled as a control in a pregnancy study.

The J gene is TRBJ2-2, the V gene TRBV28; the match to TRBD2 covers 8 bases. From germline, CDR1 is MDHEN and CDR2 SYDVKM. After removal of 2 bases from V and 4 bases from J, the junction contained 6 bases not matched to a gene. The CDR3 totals 16 residues. In nucleotides, the CDR3 is TGTGCCAGCAGTTTAGGGACTAGTCTAAGCACCGGGGAGCTGTTTTTT. Translating gives CASSLGTSLSTGELFF.

The V and J genes are TRBV28 and TRBJ1-2; 7 bases match TRBD1. Germline-derived CDR1 and CDR2 are MDHEN and SYDVKM. After removal of 2 bases from V and 0 bases from J, the junction contained 18 bases not matched to a gene. The CDR3 has 20 residues. The CDR3 DNA sequence: TGTGCCAGCAGTTTACGCGGGCAGCCCCCAAGGGGGCTAGCTAACTATGGCTACACCTTC. It codes for CASSLRGQPPRGLANYGYTF.

This sequence joins TRBV25-1 and TRBJ2-5; the match to TRBD2 covers 10 bases. The CDR3 runs to 17 residues. Trimming removed 0 bases from V and 4 bases from J; junction bases left unmatched: 8. CDR1 and CDR2 (germline): MGHDK, SYGVNS. The DNA of the CDR3 is TGTGCCAGCAGTGAATATAAGGCTAGCGGGAGCGGAGAGACCCAGTACTTC. It yields the protein CASSEYKASGSGETQYF.

This rearrangement joins TRBV5-1 to TRBJ2-3; 14 nucleotides align to TRBD2. CDR1 and CDR2 from the germline V gene are SGHRS and YFSETQ. This CDR3 is 16 amino acids long. V shed 4 bases and J 4 bases; nucleotides not matched to a gene: 5. CDR3 coding DNA: TGCGCCAGCAGCCCCCAGACTAGCGGGAGGGCAGATACGCAGTATTTT. This translates into CASSPQTSGRADTQYF.

The chain has TRBV7-4 and TRBJ2-7; unclear D gene. The CDR3 loop spans 15 amino acids. V shed 1 base and J shed 1 base, with 11 bases lying between them. Germline CDR1 is SGHVT and CDR2 is SQSDAQ. This CDR3 reads CASSLVLGPSYEQYF. CDR3 sequence (DNA): TGTGCCAGCAGCTTAGTTCTGGGCCCATCCTACGAGCAGTACTTC.

The CDR3, as DNA: TGTGCCAGCAGTGGGGCGGGAGGCGCAGAGACCCAGTACTTC. This sequence encodes CASSGAGGAETQYF. The gene calls are TRBV2 and TRBJ2-5; 8 nucleotides match TRBD2. The CDR3 length is 14 residues. With V trimmed by 4 bases and J by 4 bases, 5 bases remained unmatched. Looked up from germline, CDR1 is SNHLY and CDR2 is FYNNEI.